This T cell receptor (beta chain) was retrieved from a study of Ad26.COV2.S vaccination and SARS-CoV-2 variants. General observations from the study: Overall T cell responses may have been underestimated by the analyses of TCR breadth and depth.

The method was immunoSEQ multiplex PCR; TCRdb's version includes in-frame clones alone and lacks a portion of them. This table holds 97,000 or so clones, 60% to 85% found once. Germline CDR1 MGHDK, CDR2 SYGVNS. The CDR3 is 16 residues long. V lost 2 bases to trimming and J lost 0 bases, with 12 bases between them. Note on this clone: Its antigen is as yet unknown.

The V call is TRBV25-1, the J call TRBJ2-3; D is perhaps TRBD1 (8 bases). Sequenced here: peripheral blood, sampled after recovery from COVID-19. The TCR sequence derives from a human donor who had recovered from COVID-19. DNA of the CDR3: TGTGCCAGCAGTGAAGGGGGGGACAGGAGCACAGATACGCAGTATTTT. Protein sequence: CASSEGGDRSTDTQYF.